Here is one T cell receptor beta chain with its context. Its antigen is not known. Sequencing was performed with immunoSEQ multiplex PCR; in TCRdb, only in-frame clones are kept and a portion is missing. The sample contains roughly 130,000 clones, about 90% of which appear only once. These data are taken from a study of cytomegalovirus exposure and HLA in healthy donors. Study-wide findings and caveats: Usually a TCR sequence was rare, but some public TCRs were found in many donors.

Trimming shortened V by 1 base and J by 5 bases, and 15 bases separated the two germline ends. This CDR3 comprises 15 residues. Germline assignment: CDR1 LNHNV and CDR2 YYDKDF (reference sequence). V and J are TRBV15 and TRBJ2-7; perhaps TRBD2 as D (5 bases). Specimen: PBMCs. The clonotype was recovered from a man aged 25 to 40 in good health and CMV-seronegative. For the CDR3, the DNA is TGTGCCACCAGCAGAGCTCTTGGAGATAGCGACGAGCAGTACTTC. This codes for CATSRALGDSDEQYF.